The 22 T cell receptor beta chains listed next were all sequenced from one sample in a study of Ad26.COV2.S vaccination and SARS-CoV-2 variants. Method: immunoSEQ multiplex PCR; TCRdb's copy keeps in-frame clones and lacks some. The sample contains roughly 180,000 clones, approximately 90% of which appear only once. This sample comprised peripheral blood, obtained after recovery from COVID-19. The source is a human donor who had recovered from COVID-19.

V is TRBV12-3 or TRBV12-4 and J is TRBJ2-5; 7 bases are a match to TRBD2. This CDR3 has 13 amino acids. Trimming removed 8 bases from V and 2 bases from J; junction bases left unmatched: 5. CDR3 bases: TGTGCCAGCGGGAGAGCGGGGCAAGAGACCCAGTACTTC. This gives the protein CASGRAGQETQYF.

V gene TRBV9 combines with J gene TRBJ1-1; 7 bases match TRBD1. Germline CDR1 is SGDLS and CDR2 is YYNGEE. Trimming took 3 bases from V and 0 from J; bases not matched to a gene: 5. This CDR3 has 15 amino acids. For the CDR3, the DNA is TGTGCCAGCAGCGGGTTGACAGGGTTGAACACTGAAGCTTTCTTT. It yields the protein CASSGLTGLNTEAFF.

A single count supports this clone. At one end, the junction sequence differs from germline, possibly due to a read error. This sequence joins TRBV5-1 and TRBJ1-2, with 7 bases matching TRBD1. The CDR3 runs 14 residues. Per germline, CDR1 SGHRS and CDR2 YFSETQ. CDR3: CASTTSPGTAHTSF. The CDR3, as DNA: TGCGCCAGCACCACGAGTCCCGGGACAGCTCACACCTCCTTC.

This clone has just one count. This rearrangement joins TRBV7-8 to TRBJ2-7, with 9 bases identical to TRBD1. There are 16 residues in the CDR3. V shed 1 base, J shed 2 bases, and the junction held 6 bases outside the gene matches. Germline V lookup: CDR1 SGHVS, CDR2 FQNEAQ. The CDR3 loop reads CASSLGYRGRAYEQYF. In DNA, the CDR3 is TGTGCCAGCAGCTTAGGCTACAGGGGGCGCGCCTACGAGCAGTACTTC.

This rearrangement joins TRBV29-1 to TRBJ2-2; D is possibly TRBD1 or TRBD2 (5 bases each). Trimming stripped 3 bases from V and 0 bases from J, with 11 bases between. CDR3 length: 15 residues. Per germline, CDR1 SQVTM and CDR2 ANQGSEA. The CDR3 DNA is TGCAGCGTTGATGAAGGGACGTCGAACACCGGGGAGCTGTTTTTT. Its translation: CSVDEGTSNTGELFF.

CDR3 coding DNA: TGTGCCAGCAGTTTACGGACAGCCCAAGAGACCCAGTACTTC. Translating gives CASSLRTAQETQYF. This chain connects TRBV27 to TRBJ2-5, with D perhaps TRBD1 (6 bases). The CDR3 is made up of 14 amino acids. CDR1 and CDR2 from the germline V gene are MNHEY and SMNVEV (reference sequence). Trimming shortened V by 2 bases and J by 1 base, and 8 bases separated the two germline ends.

This clone was observed once. The rearrangement links TRBV10-3 to TRBJ2-6; D assignment may be TRBD1 or TRBD2 (6 bases each). The CDR3 extends over 21 amino acids. The V gene lost 0 bases and the J gene lost 0 bases, with 21 bases spanning the gap. Germline CDR1 is ENHRY and CDR2 is SYGVKD. CDR3 in amino acids: CAISESLRRGLTSSGANVLTF. CDR3 DNA: TGTGCCATCAGTGAGTCTTTGAGGAGGGGGTTAACAAGCTCTGGGGCCAACGTCCTGACTTTC.

The genes are TRBV28 and TRBJ1-2; TRBD1 is a possible D gene (6 bases). The CDR3 covers 15 residues. The germline V gene encodes CDR1 MDHEN and CDR2 SYDVKM. V lost 6 bases and J 4 bases, leaving 18 bases between the germline ends. The chain's CDR3 is CASSLYRTAPYGYTF. The CDR3 coding sequence is TGTGCCAGCAGCCTTTACCGGACAGCGCCCTATGGCTACACCTTC.

The chain joins TRBV12-5 to TRBJ2-7, with D perhaps TRBD1 (5 bases). The CDR3 runs 13 residues. The germline gives CDR1 LGHNT, CDR2 FRNRAP. The ends were cut back, 1 base at V and 5 bases at J, with 9 bases in the middle. Here the CDR3 DNA reads TGTGCTAGTGGTTTGGCAGGGTCCCACGAGCAGTACTTC. Translated, it gives CASGLAGSHEQYF.

Here the CDR3 reads CASSSGTEEAFF. The CDR3 nucleotides read TGTGCCAGCAGTTCCGGGACAGAAGAAGCTTTCTTT. V usage is TRBV28 and J usage is TRBJ1-1; 7 positions agree with TRBD1. The CDR3 contains 12 residues. Germline trimming cut 4 bases from V and 8 bases from J; bases unmatched to any gene: 4. Germline-derived CDR1 and CDR2 are MDHEN and SYDVKM.

This chain links TRBV12-3 or TRBV12-4 with TRBJ2-3, with 14 bases lining up with TRBD2. Trimming at V came to 10 bases and at J to 5 bases, leaving 2 bases not matched to a gene. CDR3 length: 13 residues. DNA for the CDR3: TGTGCCACTGGGACTAGCGGGAGAGATACGCAGTATTTT. This encodes CATGTSGRDTQYF.

The chain employs TRBV7-9 and TRBJ2-3, with 9 bases fitting TRBD1. Germline assignment: CDR1 SEHNR and CDR2 FQNEAQ (reference sequence). This CDR3 comprises 18 residues. Losses at the gene ends were 2 bases for V and 1 base for J; bases not matched to a gene: 10. As DNA, the CDR3 is TGTGCCAGCAGCTTAAGTCGGGACAGGGAGAAGGGCACAGATACGCAGTATTTT. Its protein is CASSLSRDREKGTDTQYF. Together with reference TRBV7-9 and TRBJ2-3, the CDR3 gives the full variable domain: DTGVSQNPRHKITKRGQNVTFRCDPISEHNRLYWYRQTLGQGPEFLTYFQNEAQLEKSRLLSDRFSAERPKGSFSTLEIQRTEQGDSAMYLCASSLSRDREKGTDTQYFGPGTRLTVL.

The chain recombines TRBV9 with TRBJ2-1, with unresolved D. The V end lost 1 base, the J end lost 5 bases, and 10 bases lay between the germline ends. CDR1 and CDR2 from the germline V gene are SGDLS and YYNGEE. The CDR3 sequence is 14 residues long. The CDR3, as DNA: TGTGCCAGCAGCGTACGAGCCTGGGACAATGAGCAGTTCTTC. Its protein product is CASSVRAWDNEQFF.

The chain joins TRBV19 to TRBJ1-5, with TRBD1 as a possible D gene (5 bases). Germline CDR1 and CDR2: LNHDA and SQIVND (reference sequence). This CDR3 is built from 14 residues. V gave up 6 bases and J gave up 2 bases, with 11 bases separating them. The CDR3 here is CASSRGTGNQPQHF. In DNA form, the CDR3 reads TGTGCCAGTAGCCGAGGGACGGGCAATCAGCCCCAGCATTTT.

Here the CDR3 DNA reads TGTGCCAGCAGTGAGGTCCCGGGTGACTATGGCTACACCTTC. This sequence encodes CASSEVPGDYGYTF. The chain carries TRBV6-1 and TRBJ1-2; the D is unclear. CDR3 length equals 14 residues. Germline V gene lookup returns CDR1 MNHNS and CDR2 SASEGT. V lost 3 bases and J lost 3, with 11 bases in between.

The rearrangement uses TRBV5-1 and TRBJ2-5, with a possible D match to TRBD2 (7 bases). Trimming stripped 0 bases from V and 5 bases from J, with 29 bases between. This CDR3 is built from 20 residues. CDR1 SGHRS and CDR2 YFSETQ come from the germline V gene. The CDR3 bases are TGCGCCAGCAGCTTGGCCGGACCGCGGGGGAGTGCCGGGGGCGGGGAGACCCAGTACTTC. Its protein is CASSLAGPRGSAGGGETQYF.

The rearrangement uses TRBV19 and TRBJ2-6; maybe TRBD1 (6 bases). The germline V gene encodes CDR1 LNHDA and CDR2 SQIVND (reference sequence). V shed 7 bases and J shed 3 bases, with 10 bases lying between them. The CDR3 has 14 amino acids. CDR3 nucleotides: TGTGCCAGTAACACAGGGTTTGGGGCCAACGTCCTGACTTTC. Translating it yields CASNTGFGANVLTF. The complete variable domain, with remaining parts taken from reference TRBV19 and TRBJ2-6, reads DGGITQSPKYLFRKEGQNVTLSCEQNLNHDAMYWYRQDPGQGLRLIYYSQIVNDFQKGDIAEGYSVSREKKESFPLTVTSAQKNPTAFYLCASNTGFGANVLTFGAGSRLTVL.

The chain couples TRBV4-2 to TRBJ1-2; maybe TRBD1 (5 bases). Germline loops: CDR1 LGHNA, CDR2 YNFKEQ. V was pared by 0 bases and J by 10 bases, with 12 bases between. CDR3 size: 13 residues. The CDR3 spells CASSQDGGENYTF. CDR3 bases: TGTGCCAGCAGCCAAGATGGGGGGGAAAACTACACCTTC.

V usage is TRBV10-3 and J usage is TRBJ1-2; the match to TRBD1 covers 7 bases. Losses at the gene ends were 4 bases for V and 5 bases for J; bases not matched to a gene: 7. The CDR3 is 14 amino acids. Per the germline V gene, CDR1 is ENHRY and CDR2 is SYGVKD. In DNA form, the CDR3 reads TGTGCCATCAGTGGATTCGGACAGGTGTATGGCTACACCTTC. It encodes CAISGFGQVYGYTF.

The chain recombines TRBV28 with TRBJ1-2; a possible D gene is TRBD1 (6 bases). The V gene's germline CDR1 is MDHEN and CDR2 SYDVKM. The ends were cut back, 7 bases at V and 4 bases at J, with 13 bases in the middle. CDR3 length: 13 amino acids. CDR3 in DNA: TGTGCCAGCATCCCCGGGACACGCTATGGCTACACCTTC. Its translation: CASIPGTRYGYTF.

This chain joins TRBV18 and TRBJ1-5, with a tentative D call TRBD1 (5 bases). In germline, CDR1 is KGHSH, CDR2 LQKENI. V lost 0 bases and J 0 bases, leaving 12 bases between the germline ends. This CDR3 region has 17 residues. CDR3 bases: TGTGCCAGCTCACCACCATCCGGGGCTTATAGCAATCAGCCCCAGCATTTT. Translation: CASSPPSGAYSNQPQHF. The full variable domain, with the rest looked up from reference TRBV18 and TRBJ1-5, is NAGVMQNPRHLVRRRGQEARLRCSPMKGHSHVYWYRQLPEEGLKFMVYLQKENIIDESGMPKERFSAEFPKEGPSILRIQQVVRGDSAAYFCASSPPSGAYSNQPQHFGDGTRLSIL.

This chain joins TRBV3-1 (or the pseudogene TRBV3-2) and TRBJ2-6; no clear D. Between the trimmed V and J ends, which lost 3 bases and 1 base, there was a span of 4 bases. Germline CDR1 LGHDT, CDR2 YNNKEL (reference sequence). The CDR3 is made up of 14 amino acids. The CDR3 nucleotides read TGTGCCAGCAGCCACCTTTCTGGGGCCAACGTCCTGACTTTC. Translated, it gives CASSHLSGANVLTF.